The 29 T cell receptor beta chains reported below all come from one sample, sequenced in a study of blood T cell repertoires in COVID-19. Libraries were prepared by immunoSEQ multiplex PCR; TCRdb keeps only in-frame clonotypes and omits some of them. Among roughly 150,000 clones listed, approximately 90% were seen once. Sample: peripheral blood. Receptors originate from a woman between 65 and 79 years old with acute or convalescent COVID-19.

V is TRBV24-1 and J is TRBJ2-7; D is possibly TRBD2 (6 bases). The ends were cut back, 4 bases at V and 5 bases at J, with 11 bases in the middle. CDR3 length equals 13 residues. The germline V gene encodes CDR1 KGHDR and CDR2 SFDVKD. CDR3 sequence reads: CATSDPGANEQYF. CDR3 DNA sequence: TGTGCCACCAGTGACCCGGGAGCGAACGAGCAGTACTTC.

The gene calls are TRBV28 and TRBJ2-5; no firm D call. CDR3 size: 14 residues. Trimming cost V 6 bases and J 2 bases, with 13 bases left between them. Germline CDR1 and CDR2: MDHEN and SYDVKM. The CDR3 bases are TGTGCCAGCAGCCCTCTATCGCCTCAAGAGACCCAGTACTTC. Translated: CASSPLSPQETQYF.

The chain recombines TRBV9 with TRBJ2-1, with 7 bases fitting TRBD2. This CDR3 comprises 14 residues. V shed 5 bases and J 8 bases; nucleotides not matched to a gene: 10. From germline, CDR1 is SGDLS and CDR2 YYNGEE. DNA for the CDR3: TGTGCCAGCAGTCTTACCGGGACTACGGATGAGCAGTTCTTC. Translation gives CASSLTGTTDEQFF.

J is TRBJ2-2 and V is TRBV19; 11 bases line up with TRBD2. Germline V gives CDR1 LNHDA, CDR2 SQIVND (reference sequence). V lost 5 bases to trimming and J lost 4 bases; unmatched junction nucleotides: 9. The CDR3 has 17 residues. The CDR3 protein is CASSPIAGGPGTGELFF. The CDR3 DNA reads TGTGCCAGTAGTCCAATAGCGGGGGGGCCTGGCACCGGGGAGCTGTTTTTT. The full variable domain, with the rest looked up from reference TRBV19 and TRBJ2-2, is DGGITQSPKYLFRKEGQNVTLSCEQNLNHDAMYWYRQDPGQGLRLIYYSQIVNDFQKGDIAEGYSVSREKKESFPLTVTSAQKNPTAFYLCASSPIAGGPGTGELFFGEGSRLTVL.

V and J are TRBV30 and TRBJ1-2, with D hard to call. Per the germline V gene, CDR1 is GTSNPN and CDR2 is SVGIG (reference sequence). The CDR3 is 12 residues long. V was pared by 0 bases and J by 8 bases, with 10 bases between. CDR3 sequence: CAWSVPREGYTF. In DNA form, the CDR3 reads TGTGCCTGGAGTGTACCCCGGGAGGGCTACACCTTC.

The chain has TRBV7-8 and TRBJ2-2, with a tentative D call TRBD1 (6 bases). Germline V gives CDR1 SGHVS, CDR2 FQNEAQ. V dropped 5 bases and J dropped 7 bases, with 23 bases sitting between them. The CDR3 has 17 residues. CDR3 in DNA: TGTGCCAGCAGCCGCATGATATTACAGGGATCTGGCGGGGAGCTGTTTTTT. Translated, it gives CASSRMILQGSGGELFF.

The chain uses TRBV11-1 and TRBJ2-3; tentatively, D is TRBD1 (5 bases). The CDR3 has 13 residues. The germline gives CDR1 SGHAT, CDR2 FQDESV (reference sequence). Trimming pared 4 bases from V and 7 bases from J, leaving 12 bases between. The CDR3 DNA follows: TGTGCCAGCAGCTCCGACAGTGGGTATACGCAGTATTTT. Its translation: CASSSDSGYTQYF.

V usage is TRBV10-1 and J usage is TRBJ1-1; D call uncertain. This CDR3 spans 13 amino acids. Trimming removed 8 bases from V and 0 bases from J, with 10 bases in between. Germline CDR1 and CDR2: WNHNN and SYGVQD (reference sequence). This CDR3 is CASSRLLNTEAFF. In nucleotides, the CDR3 is TGCGCCAGCTCGAGGTTGTTGAACACTGAAGCTTTCTTT.

This chain connects TRBV7-6 to TRBJ1-3, with D uncertain. Germline CDR1 SGHVS, CDR2 FNYEAQ. The ends were cut back, 0 bases at V and 4 bases at J, with 25 bases in the middle. The CDR3 contains 20 residues. CDR3 in amino acids: CASSLAAGGSHRSAGNTIYF. CDR3 nucleotides: TGTGCCAGCAGCTTAGCGGCTGGCGGCTCCCACCGCTCGGCAGGAAACACCATATATTTT.

The chain combines TRBV3-1 (or the pseudogene TRBV3-2) with TRBJ2-2; unclear D gene. V was pared by 4 bases and J by 7 bases, with 19 bases between. The CDR3 length is 16 residues. Per germline, CDR1 LGHDT and CDR2 YNNKEL (reference sequence). CDR3 sequence reads: CASSRSTLVERGELFF. DNA of the CDR3: TGTGCCAGCAGCCGATCCACCCTTGTTGAGCGCGGGGAGCTGTTTTTT.

V is TRBV5-1 and J is TRBJ2-7; 9 bases agree with TRBD1. Germline lookup yields CDR1 SGHRS and CDR2 YFSETQ. This CDR3 has 15 residues. With V trimmed by 0 bases and J by 2 bases, 3 bases remained unmatched. CDR3 sequence: CASSLGTGVAYEQYV. In DNA form, the CDR3 reads TGCGCCAGCAGCTTGGGGACAGGGGTTGCCTACGAGCAGTACGTC.

The rearrangement joins TRBV5-1 to TRBJ1-4; maybe TRBD1 (5 bases). The CDR3 is 15 residues long. Trimming removed 4 bases from V and 3 bases from J, with 13 bases in between. Germline V gives CDR1 SGHRS, CDR2 YFSETQ. The CDR3 sequence is CASSPVRGANEKLFF. CDR3 coding DNA: TGCGCCAGCAGCCCGGTCCGGGGGGCTAATGAAAAACTGTTTTTT.

The table lists this clone with a count of one. V gene TRBV19 combines with J gene TRBJ1-1; possible D gene TRBD1, 6 bases. With 3 bases removed from V and 3 bases from J, the gap between germline ends came to 8 bases. Germline CDR1 and CDR2: LNHDA and SQIVND (reference sequence). The CDR3 runs to 13 residues. The chain's CDR3 is CASSMKGDTEAFF. The CDR3 nucleotides read TGTGCCAGTAGTATGAAGGGGGACACTGAAGCTTTCTTT.

The chain employs TRBV28 and TRBJ1-4; 10 bases line up with TRBD1. This CDR3 has 14 amino acids. Germline V lookup: CDR1 MDHEN, CDR2 SYDVKM. The ends lost 5 bases at V and 8 bases at J; junction bases unmatched: 5. The CDR3 DNA is TGTGCCAGCAGTGGGACAGGGGCGGACGAAAAACTGTTTTTT. It yields the protein CASSGTGADEKLFF.

The V call is TRBV4-1, the J call TRBJ1-3, with D maybe TRBD1 (5 bases). The CDR3 totals 15 residues. V was trimmed by 0 bases and J by 2 bases, leaving 8 bases between them. The V gene's germline CDR1 is MGHRA and CDR2 YSYEKL. The CDR3: CASSQDRVAGNTIYF. DNA of the CDR3: TGCGCCAGCAGCCAAGACAGGGTAGCTGGAAACACCATATATTTT.

The chain employs TRBV28 and TRBJ1-2, with TRBD1 identical over 8 bases. Germline assignment: CDR1 MDHEN and CDR2 SYDVKM. Trimming at V came to 11 bases and at J to 4 bases, leaving 12 bases not matched to a gene. CDR3 size: 14 residues. CDR3 nucleotide sequence: TGTGCCGGAAGTCCGGGACAGGCGTCCTATGGCTACACCTTC. Translated: CAGSPGQASYGYTF.

The genes are TRBV28 and TRBJ1-2; TRBD1 agrees at 7 bases. The CDR3 spans 13 residues. Germline trimming cut 5 bases from V and 7 bases from J; bases unmatched to any gene: 7. Germline CDR1 MDHEN, CDR2 SYDVKM. The CDR3 DNA sequence: TGTGCCAGCAGTCCAGGGGGTCTTGCTGGCTACACCTTC. Amino acid sequence: CASSPGGLAGYTF.

The rearrangement joins TRBV3-1 (or the pseudogene TRBV3-2) to TRBJ1-5, with D unclear. With 1 base removed from V and 7 bases from J, the gap between germline ends came to 8 bases. CDR3 length equals 13 residues. Germline assignment: CDR1 LGHDT and CDR2 YNNKEL (reference sequence). CDR3 sequence reads: CASSQAIHQPQHF. CDR3 in DNA: TGTGCCAGCAGCCAAGCGATACACCAGCCCCAGCATTTT.

CDR3 in DNA: TGCGCCAGCAGCTCGTTGAGAGAGACCCAGTACTTC. Translation: CASSSLRETQYF. V is TRBV5-1 and J is TRBJ2-5; no definite D call. V was pared by 3 bases and J by 4 bases, with 7 bases between. The CDR3 spans 12 residues. Per the germline V gene, CDR1 is SGHRS and CDR2 is YFSETQ.

The chain couples TRBV29-1 to TRBJ2-1, with 9 bases that match TRBD1. This CDR3 spans 14 amino acids. Germline V gene data show CDR1 as SQVTM and CDR2 as ANQGSEA. J lost 3 bases, V lost 7 bases, and 7 bases had no gene match. Here the CDR3 reads CSGSRDRVYNEQFF. The CDR3 nucleotides are TGCAGCGGGAGCCGGGACAGGGTCTACAATGAGCAGTTCTTC.

The CDR3 region is CASSLQGPDGYTF. The DNA for the CDR3 is TGTGCCAGCAGTTTGCAGGGTCCAGATGGCTACACCTTC. The chain joins TRBV28 to TRBJ1-2; tentatively, D is TRBD1 (5 bases). CDR1 and CDR2 from the germline V gene are MDHEN and SYDVKM. The CDR3 sequence is 13 residues long. Between the trimmed V and J ends, which lost 3 bases and 6 bases, there was a span of 11 bases.

The chain joins TRBV6-2 or TRBV6-3 to TRBJ1-1, with D possibly being TRBD1 (5 bases). V lost 3 bases and J 5 bases, leaving 13 bases between the germline ends. The CDR3 has 14 amino acids. CDR1 MNHEY and CDR2 SVGEGT come from the germline V gene. The CDR3 is CASSYRGIKTEAFF. In DNA form, the CDR3 reads TGTGCCAGCAGTTATCGGGGGATAAAGACTGAAGCTTTCTTT.

The chain uses TRBV2 and TRBJ2-6; TRBD2 might be the D (6 bases). Trimming removed 3 bases from V and 7 bases from J, with 19 bases in between. Germline CDR1 is SNHLY and CDR2 is FYNNEI. This CDR3 is built from 17 residues. In DNA form, the CDR3 reads TGTGCCAGCAGTGAGGAGGGGCCACGAGTCGGCGCCAACGTCCTGACTTTC. Translated: CASSEEGPRVGANVLTF.

The J gene is TRBJ2-5, the V gene TRBV6-2 or TRBV6-3; 8 nucleotides match TRBD1. V shed 2 bases, J shed 5 bases, and the junction held 13 bases outside the gene matches. The CDR3 sequence is 17 residues long. Germline V lookup: CDR1 MNHEY, CDR2 SVGEGT. This CDR3 reads CASSYPNKPRDRETQYF. CDR3 coding DNA: TGTGCCAGCAGTTACCCAAATAAGCCCCGGGACAGGGAGACCCAGTACTTC.

The chain links TRBV5-4 to TRBJ2-3; the D gene is possibly TRBD2 (6 bases). V was trimmed by 3 bases and J by 0 bases, leaving 17 bases between them. Germline V gene data show CDR1 as SGHNT and CDR2 as YYREEE (reference sequence). The CDR3 spans 17 residues. CDR3 sequence reads: CASSSYGDSSSTDTQYF. The CDR3 coding sequence is TGTGCCAGCAGCTCTTACGGGGACTCGTCTAGCACAGATACGCAGTATTTT.

This chain uses TRBV7-9 with TRBJ1-2; 7 bases match TRBD1. The CDR3 totals 12 residues. Germline loops: CDR1 SEHNR, CDR2 FQNEAQ (reference sequence). Trimming at V came to 5 bases and at J to 10 bases, leaving 7 bases not matched to a gene. Here the CDR3 reads CASSTTTGAYTF. In DNA, the CDR3 is TGTGCCAGCAGCACTACTACAGGGGCCTACACCTTC.

This clone was picked up one time. The V call is TRBV6-1, the J call TRBJ2-7; 12 positions agree with TRBD1. Trimming at V came to 4 bases and at J to 5 bases, leaving 12 bases not matched to a gene. Per the germline V gene, CDR1 is MNHNS and CDR2 is SASEGT. The length of the CDR3 is 17 residues. CDR3 loop: CASSAGRLGQGAHEQYF. CDR3 DNA: TGTGCCAGCAGTGCAGGGCGGTTGGGACAGGGGGCTCACGAGCAGTACTTC.

CDR3 residues: CASSPTSGGSYEQYV. The CDR3 DNA is TGTGCCAGCAGCCCAACTAGCGGGGGGTCCTACGAGCAGTACGTC. The chain recombines TRBV28 with TRBJ2-7, with 12 bases lining up with TRBD2. The CDR3 has 15 residues. After removal of 6 bases from V and 1 base from J, the junction contained 4 bases not matched to a gene. The V gene's germline CDR1 is MDHEN and CDR2 SYDVKM.

The chain carries TRBV6-1 and TRBJ1-6, with 10 bases identical to TRBD1. Germline V gene lookup returns CDR1 MNHNS and CDR2 SASEGT. Losses at the gene ends were 1 base for V and 10 bases for J; bases not matched to a gene: 7. The CDR3 is 16 residues long. The CDR3 DNA follows: TGTGCCAGCAGTGAAGAAGGGACAGGGGTTAACTCACCCCTCCACTTT. Its translation: CASSEEGTGVNSPLHF.